These 23 T cell receptor beta chains were sequenced from one sample in a study of T cells after yellow fever vaccination. TCRdb used MiXCR to reprocess the 5' RACE reads, holding one entry per CDR3 protein. Among 99,000 or so distinct CDR3 sequences listed, around 5.8% were seen once. Sequences were derived from CD8+ T cells sorted from PBMCs, sampled 10 days after the yellow fever booster vaccination. These receptors came from a man younger than 35 who received the YFV17D yellow fever vaccine.

This clonotype was found many times. The chain carries TRBV4-1 and TRBJ2-7; TRBD1 might be the D (5 bases). This CDR3 has 16 amino acids. The V end lost 4 bases, the J end lost 2 bases, and 18 bases lay between the germline ends. Germline CDR1 MGHRA, CDR2 YSYEKL. The CDR3 nucleotides are TGCGCCAGCAGCCGTGGAGAGACAGCAAATCCCTACGAGCAGTACTTC. Protein product: CASSRGETANPYEQYF.

The sample holds many counts of this clonotype. The rearrangement links TRBV10-3 to TRBJ2-2, with D tentatively TRBD2 (6 bases). The germline CDR1 and CDR2 sequences are ENHRY and SYGVKD. Trimming stripped 2 bases from V and 0 bases from J, with 10 bases between. There are 16 residues in the CDR3. The CDR3 coding sequence is TGTGCCATCAGTGAGCCGCCGGGGGCGAACACCGGGGAGCTGTTTTTT. Translated, it gives CAISEPPGANTGELFF.

The chain carries TRBV12-3 or TRBV12-4 and TRBJ2-5; no clear D. V dropped 1 base and J dropped 3 bases, with 12 bases sitting between them. The length of the CDR3 is 15 residues. The CDR3 here is CASSLEQGSEETQYF. The CDR3 bases are TGTGCCAGCAGTTTAGAACAAGGGTCGGAAGAGACCCAGTACTTC.

This clonotype turned up a few times. The gene calls are TRBV27 and TRBJ1-6; TRBD1 aligns across 7 bases. The V and J ends lost 4 bases and 3 bases, in that order; junction bases with no gene match: 6. This CDR3 region has 16 residues. From germline, CDR1 is MNHEY and CDR2 SMNVEV (reference sequence). The DNA for the CDR3 is TGTGCCAGCAGTTCTAGGACAGGCAGCTATAATTCACCCCTCCACTTT. This sequence encodes CASSSRTGSYNSPLHF.

This clonotype was counted ten times or more. This chain links TRBV30 with TRBJ1-2, with D unclear. Germline CDR1 and CDR2: GTSNPN and SVGIG (reference sequence). Trimming shortened V by 7 bases and J by 8 bases, and 20 bases separated the two germline ends. The CDR3 has 13 residues. This CDR3 reads CASPAGRRRGYTF. DNA of the CDR3: TGTGCCTCGCCCGCAGGCAGAAGGAGGGGCTACACCTTC.

This clonotype was seen a handful of times. V usage is TRBV20-1 and J usage is TRBJ2-1; tentatively, D is TRBD1 (6 bases). The germline V gene has CDR1 DFQATT and CDR2 SNEGSKA (reference sequence). This CDR3 is built from 16 residues. Trimming took 2 bases from V and 7 from J, leaving 21 bases between them. The CDR3 spells CSARPRPLRGPNEQFF. The CDR3 region has the DNA TGCAGTGCTAGACCCAGGCCCCTCAGGGGCCCAAATGAGCAGTTCTTC.

This clonotype was counted a few times. This rearrangement joins TRBV12-3 or TRBV12-4 to TRBJ1-2; the match to TRBD1 covers 7 bases. V gave up 6 bases and J gave up 8 bases; unmatched junction bases: 18. The CDR3 has 16 residues. The CDR3 region has the DNA TGTGCCAGCAGCCGAGGGATGACAGGGCATTTGGAGGGCTACACCTTC. Protein product: CASSRGMTGHLEGYTF.

This clonotype was detected ten times or more. This chain connects TRBV19 to TRBJ1-6; D remains ambiguous. Per germline, CDR1 LNHDA and CDR2 SQIVND (reference sequence). Trimming pared 5 bases from V and 7 bases from J, leaving 9 bases between. The CDR3 totals 13 residues. The CDR3 sequence: CASSLTENSPLHF. In DNA form, the CDR3 reads TGTGCCAGTAGTCTCACGGAGAATTCACCCCTCCACTTT.

This clonotype occurred a few times. The genes are TRBV7-8 and TRBJ2-7, with D unresolved. V dropped 3 bases and J dropped 0 bases, with 6 bases sitting between them. The CDR3 runs 13 residues. From germline, CDR1 is SGHVS and CDR2 FQNEAQ. The CDR3 here is CASSFGSSYEQYV. DNA of the CDR3: TGTGCCAGCAGCTTTGGAAGCTCCTACGAGCAGTACGTC.

The sample holds a few counts of this clonotype. This chain uses TRBV15 with TRBJ2-1, with D tentatively TRBD1 (5 bases). V lost 0 bases and J 7 bases, leaving 7 bases between the germline ends. Germline V CDR1 and CDR2: LNHNV, YYDKDF (reference sequence). The CDR3 is made up of 13 amino acids. CDR3 amino acids: CATSRDRGNEQFF. For the CDR3, the DNA is TGTGCCACCAGCAGAGATAGGGGTAATGAGCAGTTCTTC.

This sequence joins TRBV4-2 and TRBJ1-2, with a possible D match to TRBD1 (5 bases). The CDR3 sequence is 15 residues long. Trimming took off 0 bases at V and 2 bases at J, with 10 bases between the two ends. Germline CDR1 and CDR2: LGHNA and YNFKEQ. CDR3: CASSQDPGLNYGYTF. The CDR3 coding sequence is TGTGCCAGCAGCCAAGACCCGGGACTGAACTATGGCTACACCTTC.

This clonotype has just a few counts. The chain employs TRBV6-5 and TRBJ1-1, with 10 bases aligning to TRBD1. Germline loops: CDR1 MNHEY, CDR2 SVGAGI. The CDR3 spans 17 residues. Trimming cost V 0 bases and J 0 bases; bases outside gene matches: 4. CDR3 coding DNA: TGTGCCAGCAGTTACTCGTGGACAGGGGGGATGAACACTGAAGCTTTCTTT. Translation: CASSYSWTGGMNTEAFF.

V is TRBV6-5 and J is TRBJ1-1; D unresolved. This CDR3 region has 12 residues. Trimming cost V 2 bases and J 5 bases, with 6 bases left between them. Germline V gene lookup returns CDR1 MNHEY and CDR2 SVGAGI. The CDR3 sequence is CASSYEGTEAFF. The CDR3 DNA is TGTGCCAGCAGTTACGAAGGAACTGAAGCTTTCTTT.

The chain couples TRBV12-3 or TRBV12-4 to TRBJ2-1; D is perhaps TRBD2 (6 bases). Trimming took 3 bases from V and 3 from J, leaving 12 bases between them. This CDR3 spans 15 amino acids. The CDR3: CASSLRGADYNEQFF. The CDR3 nucleotides are TGTGCCAGCAGTTTGCGGGGCGCCGACTACAATGAGCAGTTCTTC.

In this sample, this clonotype turned up many times. V usage is TRBV4-1 and J usage is TRBJ2-3, with TRBD2 matching over 12 bases. Germline V CDR1 and CDR2: MGHRA, YSYEKL. V shed 4 bases and J 1 base; nucleotides not matched to a gene: 0. The CDR3 loop spans 15 amino acids. In DNA form, the CDR3 reads TGCGCCAGCAGCCGACTAGCGGGAGGCACAGATACGCAGTATTTT. This sequence encodes CASSRLAGGTDTQYF.

This chain joins TRBV19 and TRBJ1-2; weak D call: TRBD1 (5 bases). Germline loops: CDR1 LNHDA, CDR2 SQIVND (reference sequence). V shed 3 bases and J shed 4 bases, with 12 bases lying between them. The length of the CDR3 is 14 residues. The CDR3 nucleotides read TGTGCCAGTAGTATTTATTCTGGGGGCTATGGCTACACCTTC. It encodes CASSIYSGGYGYTF.

The V and J genes are TRBV25-1 and TRBJ2-7, with D possibly TRBD2 on 6 matching bases. This CDR3 region has 11 residues. Trimming removed 7 bases at V and 7 bases at J, with 11 bases between. CDR1 and CDR2 from the germline V gene are MGHDK and SYGVNS. Here the CDR3 DNA reads TGTGCCAGCACCTACGGGGGTGAGCAGTACGTC. As protein: CASTYGGEQYV.

This clonotype was seen repeatedly, ten times or more. The chain uses TRBV29-1 and TRBJ1-1; D might be TRBD1 (5 bases). The germline V gene encodes CDR1 SQVTM and CDR2 ANQGSEA. V shed 3 bases and J shed 4 bases, with 9 bases lying between them. There are 12 residues in the CDR3. This chain's CDR3 is CSVEWGTTEAFF. The CDR3 bases are TGCAGCGTTGAGTGGGGGACCACTGAAGCTTTCTTT.

The chain has TRBV10-3 and TRBJ1-2, with a weak D call TRBD1 (6 bases). Germline V lookup: CDR1 ENHRY, CDR2 SYGVKD. The ends were cut back, 3 bases at V and 5 bases at J, with 16 bases in the middle. This CDR3 is 15 amino acids long. The chain's CDR3 is CAISDPGHPKYGYTF. DNA for the CDR3: TGTGCCATCAGTGATCCGGGACATCCGAAATATGGCTACACCTTC.

This clonotype occurred a few times. The V call is TRBV6-1, the J call TRBJ1-1; D is possibly TRBD1 (5 bases). The CDR3 is 13 residues long. CDR1 is MNHNS and CDR2 is SASEGT in the germline V gene. Trimming stripped 6 bases from V and 5 bases from J, with 13 bases between. The CDR3 protein is CASSGPPGTEAFF. The DNA of the CDR3 is TGTGCCAGCAGCGGGCCCCCAGGGACTGAAGCTTTCTTT.

This clonotype has more than one count but fewer than ten. This chain connects TRBV4-2 to TRBJ2-7, with no clear D. Trimming shortened V by 0 bases and J by 0 bases, and 6 bases separated the two germline ends. The CDR3 loop spans 14 amino acids. Germline V gives CDR1 LGHNA, CDR2 YNFKEQ. The CDR3 loop reads CASSQESSSYEQYV. CDR3 nucleotide sequence: TGTGCCAGCAGCCAAGAATCGTCCTCCTACGAGCAGTACGTC.

Many counts were recorded for this clonotype. The rearrangement uses TRBV19 and TRBJ2-2; the match to TRBD1 covers 8 bases. Germline CDR1 and CDR2: LNHDA and SQIVND (reference sequence). There are 15 residues in the CDR3. V was clipped by 3 bases and J by 4 bases; unmatched bases: 4. CDR3 coding DNA: TGTGCCAGTAGTATTACAGGGGGGCGCACCGGGGAGCTGTTTTTT. This translates into CASSITGGRTGELFF.

J is TRBJ2-7 and V is TRBV7-2, with D perhaps matching TRBD1 or TRBD2 (5 bases each). Germline CDR1 SGHTA, CDR2 FQGNSA. The CDR3 sequence is 15 residues long. The V gene lost 3 bases and the J gene lost 0 bases, with 12 bases spanning the gap. The CDR3 nucleotides read TGTGCCAGCAGCTTTTTTCAGGGAGCCTCCTACGAGCAGTACTTC. Amino acid sequence: CASSFFQGASYEQYF.